This T cell receptor (beta chain) was found in a study of cytomegalovirus exposure and HLA in healthy donors. The germline V gene encodes CDR1 GTSNPN and CDR2 SVGIG (reference sequence). The CDR3 totals 18 residues. V lost 1 base and J lost 1; bases outside the gene matches: 9. Profiling relied on immunoSEQ multiplex PCR, and the TCRdb table lists in-frame clones only, not all of them. There are 150,000 to 250,000 clones in the sample; roughly 81% occur only once, and 0.95% to 1.5% lies in the top ten. The source of this sequence is a woman between 25 and 40 years old in good health and CMV-seronegative. This chain uses TRBV30 with TRBJ2-1; 11 bases match TRBD2. The source material was PBMCs. The DNA for the CDR3 is TGTGCCTGGAGTGGAGGGTTTAGCGGGAGGGAGTCCTACAATGAGCAGTTCTTC. This codes for CAWSGGFSGRESYNEQFF.